This T cell receptor (beta chain) was sequenced in a study of T cells in Graves' hyperthyroidism and ophthalmopathy. This clonotype was observed many times. The target antigen is unknown. Each patient was aged 18 to 65 and had newly diagnosed hyperthyroidism of under 2 months' duration. Study-wide findings and caveats: With a median lead of 6.5 months before onset, the model predicted ophthalmopathy. Expanded thyroid clonotypes (above 0.001) were mostly also found in blood.

The CDR3 totals 15 residues. CDR1 MDHEN and CDR2 SYDVKM come from the germline V gene. V lost 4 bases to trimming and J lost 4 bases; unmatched junction nucleotides: 8. TCR beta CDR3 regions were amplified from RNA transcripts. TCR CDR3 underwent first-round RT-PCR with the HTBI primer set. TCRdb fed the multiplex PCR reads into MiXCR, producing one record per CDR3 protein. The sample yields approximately 370,000 distinct CDR3 sequences, about a sixth seen once. The receptor was isolated from a woman between 25 and 40 years old with Graves' hyperthyroidism that later progressed to Graves' ophthalmopathy. The genes are TRBV28 and TRBJ2-7, with 9 positions matching TRBD1. Sequencing was carried out using blood. CDR3 amino acids: CASSSVDRGVYEQYF. As DNA, the CDR3 is TGTGCCAGCAGTTCTGTTGACAGGGGGGTTTACGAGCAGTACTTC. Full variable domain (outside the CDR3, taken from reference TRBV28 and TRBJ2-7): DVKVTQSSRYLVKRTGEKVFLECVQDMDHENMFWYRQDPGLGLRLIYFSYDVKMKEKGDIPEGYSVSREKKERFSLILESASTNQTSMYLCASSSVDRGVYEQYFGPGTRLTVT.